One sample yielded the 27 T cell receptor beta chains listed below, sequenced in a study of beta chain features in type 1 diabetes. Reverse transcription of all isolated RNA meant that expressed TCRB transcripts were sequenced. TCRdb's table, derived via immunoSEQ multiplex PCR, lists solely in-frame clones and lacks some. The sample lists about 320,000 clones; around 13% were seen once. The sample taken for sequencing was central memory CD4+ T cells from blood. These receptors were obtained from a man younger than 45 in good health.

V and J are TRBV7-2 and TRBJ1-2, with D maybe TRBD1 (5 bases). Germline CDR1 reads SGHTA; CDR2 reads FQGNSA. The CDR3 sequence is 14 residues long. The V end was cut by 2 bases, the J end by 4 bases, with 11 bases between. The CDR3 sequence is CASSLLGGTYGYTF. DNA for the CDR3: TGTGCCAGCAGCTTATTGGGGGGGACCTATGGCTACACCTTC.

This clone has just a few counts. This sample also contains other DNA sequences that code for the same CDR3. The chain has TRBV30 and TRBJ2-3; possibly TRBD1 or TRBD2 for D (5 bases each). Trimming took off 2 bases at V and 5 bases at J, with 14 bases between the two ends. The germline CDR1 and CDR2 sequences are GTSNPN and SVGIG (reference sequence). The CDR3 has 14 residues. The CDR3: CAWSPGLGVDTQYF. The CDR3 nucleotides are TGTGCCTGGAGTCCGGGGCTGGGTGTAGATACGCAGTATTTT.

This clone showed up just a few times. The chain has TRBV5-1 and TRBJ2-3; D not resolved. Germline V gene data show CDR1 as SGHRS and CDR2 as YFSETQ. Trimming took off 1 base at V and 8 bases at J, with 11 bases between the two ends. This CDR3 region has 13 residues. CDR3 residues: CASSLSTQATQYF. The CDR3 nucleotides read TGCGCCAGCAGCTTGTCAACTCAGGCTACGCAGTATTTT. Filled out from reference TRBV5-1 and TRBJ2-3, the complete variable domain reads KAGVTQTPRYLIKTRGQQVTLSCSPISGHRSVSWYQQTPGQGLQFLFEYFSETQRNKGNFPGRFSGRQFSNSRSEMNVSTLELGDSALYLCASSLSTQATQYFGPGTRLTVL.

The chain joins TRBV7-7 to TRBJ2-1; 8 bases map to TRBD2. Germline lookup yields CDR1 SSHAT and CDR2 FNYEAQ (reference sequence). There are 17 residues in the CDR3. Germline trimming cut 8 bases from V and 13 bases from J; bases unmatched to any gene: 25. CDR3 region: CASCRGSSGGAKETQFF. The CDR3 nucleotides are TGTGCCAGCTGCCGCGGGTCCTCCGGGGGGGCTAAAGAGACCCAGTTCTTC. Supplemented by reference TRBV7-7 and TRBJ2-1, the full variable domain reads GAGVSQSPRYKVTKRGQDVTLRCDPISSHATLYWYQQALGQGPEFLTYFNYEAQPDKSGLPSDRFSAERPEGSISTLTIQRTEQRDSAMYRCASCRGSSGGAKETQFFGPGTRLTVL.

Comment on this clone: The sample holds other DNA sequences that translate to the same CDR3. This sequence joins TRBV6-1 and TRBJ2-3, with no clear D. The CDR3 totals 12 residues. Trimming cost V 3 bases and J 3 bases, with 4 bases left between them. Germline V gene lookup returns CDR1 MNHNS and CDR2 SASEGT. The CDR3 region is CASSDQTDTQYF. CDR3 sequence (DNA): TGTGCCAGCAGTGACCAAACAGATACGCAGTATTTT.

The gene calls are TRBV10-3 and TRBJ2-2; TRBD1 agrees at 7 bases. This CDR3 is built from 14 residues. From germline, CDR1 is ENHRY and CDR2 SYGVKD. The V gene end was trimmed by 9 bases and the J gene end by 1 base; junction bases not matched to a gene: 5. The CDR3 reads CAITRGRNTGELFF. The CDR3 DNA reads TGTGCCATTACGAGGGGGCGGAACACCGGGGAGCTGTTTTTT.

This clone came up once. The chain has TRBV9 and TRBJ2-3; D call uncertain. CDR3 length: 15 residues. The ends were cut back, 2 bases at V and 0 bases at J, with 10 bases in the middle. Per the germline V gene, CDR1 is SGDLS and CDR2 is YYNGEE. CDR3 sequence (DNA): TGTGCCAGCAGCGTGCTGGTTTCTAGCACAGATACGCAGTATTTT. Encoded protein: CASSVLVSSTDTQYF.

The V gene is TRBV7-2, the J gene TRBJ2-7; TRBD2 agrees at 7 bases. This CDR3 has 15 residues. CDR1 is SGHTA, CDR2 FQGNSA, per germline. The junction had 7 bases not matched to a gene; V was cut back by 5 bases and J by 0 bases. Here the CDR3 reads CASSQRGGGSYEQYF. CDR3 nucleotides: TGTGCCAGCAGCCAACGGGGCGGGGGCTCCTACGAGCAGTACTTC.

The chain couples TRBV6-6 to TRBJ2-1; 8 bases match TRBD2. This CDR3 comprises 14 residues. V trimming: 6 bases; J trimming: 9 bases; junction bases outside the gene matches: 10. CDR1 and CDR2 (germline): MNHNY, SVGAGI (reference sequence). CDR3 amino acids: CASRVSGRLGEQFF. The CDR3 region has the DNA TGTGCCAGCAGGGTGAGCGGGAGACTAGGTGAGCAGTTCTTC.

The CDR3 region has the DNA TGTGCCAGCAGCCCGTCGCCCGAGGGGCAGCAGTTCTTC. Amino acid sequence: CASSPSPEGQQFF. V is TRBV13 and J is TRBJ2-1; tentatively, D is TRBD1 or TRBD2 (5 bases each). Germline CDR1 reads PRHDT; CDR2 reads FYEKMQ (reference sequence). The CDR3 length is 13 residues. Trimming removed 5 bases from V and 11 bases from J, with 16 bases in between.

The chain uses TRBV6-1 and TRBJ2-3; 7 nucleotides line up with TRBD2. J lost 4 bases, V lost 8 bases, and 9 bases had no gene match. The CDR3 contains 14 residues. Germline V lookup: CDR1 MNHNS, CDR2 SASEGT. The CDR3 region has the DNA TGTGCCAGCGGGACTACCGGCCGTGCAGATACGCAGTATTTT. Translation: CASGTTGRADTQYF.

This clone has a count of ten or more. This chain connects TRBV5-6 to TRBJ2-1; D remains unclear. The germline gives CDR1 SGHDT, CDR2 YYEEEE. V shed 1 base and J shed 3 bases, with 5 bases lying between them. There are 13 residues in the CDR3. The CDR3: CASSLPGYNEQFF. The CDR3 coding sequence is TGTGCCAGCAGCTTGCCGGGCTACAATGAGCAGTTCTTC.

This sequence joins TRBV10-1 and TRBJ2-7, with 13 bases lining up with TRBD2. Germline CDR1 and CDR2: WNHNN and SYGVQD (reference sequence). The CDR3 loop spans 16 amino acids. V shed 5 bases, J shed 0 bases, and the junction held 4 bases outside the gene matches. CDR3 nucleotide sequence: TGCGCCAGCAGTCCGGGACTAGCGGGGAGCTCCTACGAGCAGTACTTC. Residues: CASSPGLAGSSYEQYF.

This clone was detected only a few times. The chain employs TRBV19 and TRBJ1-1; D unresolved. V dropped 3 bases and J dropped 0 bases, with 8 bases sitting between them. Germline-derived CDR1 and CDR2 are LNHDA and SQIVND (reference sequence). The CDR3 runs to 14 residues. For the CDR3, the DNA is TGTGCCAGTAGTATCCAGTCTATGAACACTGAAGCTTTCTTT. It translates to CASSIQSMNTEAFF.

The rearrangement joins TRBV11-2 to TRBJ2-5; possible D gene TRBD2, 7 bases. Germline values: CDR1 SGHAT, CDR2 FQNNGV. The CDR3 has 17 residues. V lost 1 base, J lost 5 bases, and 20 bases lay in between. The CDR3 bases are TGTGCCAGCAGCTTAGCGGCCCTGGGGGGGCCACGGGAGACCCAGTACTTC. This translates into CASSLAALGGPRETQYF.

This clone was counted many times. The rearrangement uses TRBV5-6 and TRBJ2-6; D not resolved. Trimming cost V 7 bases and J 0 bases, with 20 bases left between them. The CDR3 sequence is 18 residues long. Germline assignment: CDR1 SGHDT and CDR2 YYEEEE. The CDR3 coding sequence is TGTGCCAGCTCTAGAATGGGCAGGTGGTTCTCTGGGGCCAACGTCCTGACTTTC. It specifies CASSRMGRWFSGANVLTF.

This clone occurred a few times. In DNA, the CDR3 is TGTGCCAGCAGCCAAGTAGGTGGAGGGAAGCACAATGAGCAGTTCTTC. Its translation is CASSQVGGGKHNEQFF. The chain uses TRBV14 and TRBJ2-1; D possibly corresponds to TRBD2 (6 bases). Between the trimmed V and J ends, which lost 1 base and 5 bases, there was a span of 15 bases. Germline V gene data show CDR1 as SGHDN and CDR2 as FVKESK. This CDR3 is 16 amino acids long.

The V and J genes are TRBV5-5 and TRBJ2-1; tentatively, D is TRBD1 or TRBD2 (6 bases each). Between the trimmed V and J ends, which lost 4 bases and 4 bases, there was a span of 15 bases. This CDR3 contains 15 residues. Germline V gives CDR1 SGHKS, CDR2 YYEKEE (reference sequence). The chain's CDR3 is CASSLEGGAYNEQFF. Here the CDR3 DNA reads TGTGCCAGCAGCCTGGAGGGGGGCGCTTACAATGAGCAGTTCTTC.

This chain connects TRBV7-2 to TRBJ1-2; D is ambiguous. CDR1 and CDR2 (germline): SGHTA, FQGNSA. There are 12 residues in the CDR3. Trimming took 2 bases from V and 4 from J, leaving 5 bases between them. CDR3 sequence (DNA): TGTGCCAGCAGCTTACAGGTCTATGGCTACACCTTC. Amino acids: CASSLQVYGYTF.

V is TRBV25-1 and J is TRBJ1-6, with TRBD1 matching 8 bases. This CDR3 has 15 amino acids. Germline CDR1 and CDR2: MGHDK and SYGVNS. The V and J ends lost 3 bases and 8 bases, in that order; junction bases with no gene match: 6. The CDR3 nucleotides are TGTGCCAGCAGTGACCCTGCAGGGGGCGATTCACCCCTCCACTTT. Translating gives CASSDPAGGDSPLHF.

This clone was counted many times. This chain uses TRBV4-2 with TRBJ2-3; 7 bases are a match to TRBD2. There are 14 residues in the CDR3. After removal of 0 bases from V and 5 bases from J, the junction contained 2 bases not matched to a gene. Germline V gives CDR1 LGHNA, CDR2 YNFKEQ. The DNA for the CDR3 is TGTGCCAGCAGCCAAGAACTAGCGCGAGATACGCAGTATTTT. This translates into CASSQELARDTQYF.

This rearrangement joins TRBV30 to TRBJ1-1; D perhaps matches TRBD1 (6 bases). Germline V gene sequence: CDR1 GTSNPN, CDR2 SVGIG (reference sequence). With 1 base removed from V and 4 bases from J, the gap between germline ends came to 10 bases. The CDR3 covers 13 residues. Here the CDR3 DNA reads TGTGCCTGGAGTGCAGGGGCTGGCACTGAAGCTTTCTTT. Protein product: CAWSAGAGTEAFF.

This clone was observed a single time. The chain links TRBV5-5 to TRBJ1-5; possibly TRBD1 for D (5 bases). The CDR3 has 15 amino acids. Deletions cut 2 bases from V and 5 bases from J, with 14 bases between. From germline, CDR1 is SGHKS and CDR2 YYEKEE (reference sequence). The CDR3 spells CASSFGGRSDQPQHF. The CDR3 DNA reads TGTGCCAGCAGCTTTGGGGGAAGATCAGATCAGCCCCAGCATTTT. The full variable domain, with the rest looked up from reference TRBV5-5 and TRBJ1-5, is DAGVTQSPTHLIKTRGQQVTLRCSPISGHKSVSWYQQVLGQGPQFIFQYYEKEERGRGNFPDRFSARQFPNYSSELNVNALLLGDSALYLCASSFGGRSDQPQHFGDGTRLSIL.

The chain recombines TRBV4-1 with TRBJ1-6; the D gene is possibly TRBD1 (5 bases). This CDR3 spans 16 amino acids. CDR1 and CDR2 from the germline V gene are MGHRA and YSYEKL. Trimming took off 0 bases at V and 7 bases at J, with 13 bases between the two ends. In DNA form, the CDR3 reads TGCGCCAGCAGCCAAGAAGGGAGGGGAGGAAATTCACCCCTCCACTTT. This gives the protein CASSQEGRGGNSPLHF.

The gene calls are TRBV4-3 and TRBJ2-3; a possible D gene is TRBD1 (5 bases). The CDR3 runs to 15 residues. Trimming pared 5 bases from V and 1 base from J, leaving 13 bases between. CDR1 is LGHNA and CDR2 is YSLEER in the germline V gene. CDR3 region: CASSKSDSRTDTQYF. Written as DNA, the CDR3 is TGCGCCAGCAGCAAATCCGACAGCCGCACAGATACGCAGTATTTT.

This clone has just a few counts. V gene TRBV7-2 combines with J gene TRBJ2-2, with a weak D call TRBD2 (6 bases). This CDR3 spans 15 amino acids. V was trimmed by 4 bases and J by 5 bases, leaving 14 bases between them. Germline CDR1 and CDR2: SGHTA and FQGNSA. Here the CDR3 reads CASSSRGVETGELFF. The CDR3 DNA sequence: TGTGCCAGCAGCTCCCGCGGGGTGGAAACCGGGGAGCTGTTTTTT.

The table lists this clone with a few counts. CDR3 residues: CAISDYANGYTF. CDR3 sequence (DNA): TGTGCCATCAGTGACTATGCTAACGGCTACACCTTC. The genes are TRBV10-3 and TRBJ1-2, with D unclear. Germline V gene sequence: CDR1 ENHRY, CDR2 SYGVKD. CDR3 length equals 12 residues. The V gene lost 3 bases and the J gene lost 8 bases, with 10 bases spanning the gap.